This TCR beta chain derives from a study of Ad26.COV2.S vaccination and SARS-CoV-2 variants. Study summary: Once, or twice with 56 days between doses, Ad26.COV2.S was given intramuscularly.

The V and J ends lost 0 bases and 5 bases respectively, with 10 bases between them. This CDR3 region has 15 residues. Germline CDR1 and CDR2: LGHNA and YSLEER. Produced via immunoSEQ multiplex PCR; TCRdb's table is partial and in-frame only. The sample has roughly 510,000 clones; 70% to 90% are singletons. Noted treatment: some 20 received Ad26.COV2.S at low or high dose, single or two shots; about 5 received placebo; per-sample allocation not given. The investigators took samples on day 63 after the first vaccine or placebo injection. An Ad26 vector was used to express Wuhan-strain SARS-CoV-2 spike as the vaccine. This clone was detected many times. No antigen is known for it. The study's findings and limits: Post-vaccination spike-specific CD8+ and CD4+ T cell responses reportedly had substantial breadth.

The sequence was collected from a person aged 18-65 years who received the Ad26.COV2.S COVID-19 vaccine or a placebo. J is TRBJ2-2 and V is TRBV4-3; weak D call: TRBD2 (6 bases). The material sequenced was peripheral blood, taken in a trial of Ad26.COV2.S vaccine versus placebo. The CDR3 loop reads CASSQDLGGTGELFF. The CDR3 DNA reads TGCGCCAGCAGCCAAGATCTTGGGGGGACCGGGGAGCTGTTTTTT.